This T cell receptor (beta chain) is from a study of T-cell reconstitution after alpha-beta-depleted transplantation in children. For TCRbeta, the library was prepared with unique molecular identifiers. Each CDR3 protein gets one entry after TCRdb re-called the PCR reads with MiXCR. This table holds 500,000 or so distinct CDR3 sequences, approximately 32% found once. The V gene lost 4 bases and the J gene lost 4 bases, with 10 bases spanning the gap. The CDR3 covers 14 residues. Germline V gene lookup returns CDR1 SGHVS and CDR2 FQNEAQ. This clonotype was counted only a few times. The receptor was isolated from a human donor who donated a stem cell graft to a child with aplastic anemia. Sequencing used PBMCs from the stem cell graft donor, obtained from the stem cell graft. V is TRBV7-8 and J is TRBJ1-4; D is unclear. The DNA for the CDR3 is TGTGCCAGCAGCTCCAATCCCGTTAATGAAAAACTGTTTTTT. It yields the protein CASSSNPVNEKLFF. The whole variable domain, filled in from reference TRBV7-8 and TRBJ1-4, reads GAGVSQSPRYKVAKRGQDVALRCDPISGHVSLFWYQQALGQGPEFLTYFQNEAQLDKSGLPSDRFFAERPEGSVSTLKIQRTQQEDSAVYLCASSSNPVNEKLFFGSGTQLSVL.